Sequencing of this T cell receptor beta chain was carried out in a study of T cell repertoires in cytomegalovirus infection. The overall study: Both recently identified HLA-C-restricted and well-studied HLA-B-restricted CMV epitopes were used in the study. In public TCR beta signatures, there were indications of both CMV infection and matching HLA type. Study-wide results and caveats: HLA-C-restricted CMV clonotypes gave the most frequent clonotype in two of eight donors.

MiXCR was run by TCRdb on the reads, yielding one entry per CDR3 protein. In the table there are 84,000 or so distinct CDR3 sequences, approximately 46% of which are singletons. The length of the CDR3 is 14 residues. The junction had 2 bases not matched to a gene; V was cut back by 5 bases and J by 5 bases. Germline V CDR1 and CDR2: SGHTA, FQGNSA. A remark on this clonotype: What it recognizes is unknown.

The rearrangement uses TRBV7-2 and TRBJ2-7, with TRBD2 identical over 14 bases. The sequences come from CD8+ T cells from cultured PBMCs, collected from culture after CMV antigen stimulation. The sequence derives from a human donor in good health (CMV status not recorded). Some clones in this sample may be carry-over from other donors' samples. Here the CDR3 reads CASSGGLAGDEQYF. CDR3 bases: TGTGCCAGCAGCGGGGGACTAGCGGGGGACGAGCAGTACTTC.